This T cell receptor (beta chain) was captured by sequencing in a study of blood T cell repertoires in COVID-19. This CDR3 comprises 13 residues. The germline V gene has CDR1 SNHLY and CDR2 FYNNEI. Trimming left V 3 bases short and J 5 bases short, with 10 bases between. Original handling: Reference gene primer amplification gave nucleated cell count estimates. The protocol was immunoSEQ multiplex PCR, while the TCRdb copy is restricted to in-frame clones and leaves out a portion. That table is the source of V, J and clone size, and D and trimming were worked out from the DNA. In the table there are under 250,000 clones, roughly 86% of which are singletons. Participants were aged roughly 18 to 90 years, lived in roughly 25 US areas, and enrolled virtually.

The chain joins TRBV2 to TRBJ1-1; D is possibly TRBD1 (5 bases). The TCR originated in a woman aged 25 to 45 with acute COVID-19. The sequencing sample was made of PBMCs or T cells enriched from blood (not recorded which). The CDR3 coding sequence is TGTGCCAGCAGTGATTGGGGGAGGACTGAAGCTTTCTTT. It encodes CASSDWGRTEAFF.